This TCR beta chain originates from a study of cytomegalovirus exposure and HLA in healthy donors. Study-wide results and limits: A classifier reportedly called cytomegalovirus status with high sensitivity and specificity.

Germline V CDR1 and CDR2: SGHDT, YYEEEE. The CDR3 has 11 residues. Trimming stripped 4 bases from V and 9 bases from J, with 8 bases between. On this clone itself: The antigen remains undetermined.

Primers included in the PCR were 60 Vbeta and 13 Jbeta primers. Some clones are missing from TCRdb's copy, which holds only in-frame ones; the method was immunoSEQ multiplex PCR. The sample shows about 130,000 clones, approximately 74% of them seen only once. The sample taken for sequencing was PBMCs. The source of this sequence is a man between 18 and 29 years old in good health and CMV-seropositive. The rearrangement links TRBV5-6 to TRBJ2-1; no firm D call. CDR3: CASSRLAEQFF. CDR3 in DNA: TGTGCCAGCAGCCGCCTGGCTGAGCAGTTCTTC. Supplemented by reference TRBV5-6 and TRBJ2-1, the full variable domain reads DAGVTQSPTHLIKTRGQQVTLRCSPKSGHDTVSWYQQALGQGPQFIFQYYEEEERQRGNFPDRFSGHQFPNYSSELNVNALLLGDSALYLCASSRLAEQFFGPGTRLTVL.